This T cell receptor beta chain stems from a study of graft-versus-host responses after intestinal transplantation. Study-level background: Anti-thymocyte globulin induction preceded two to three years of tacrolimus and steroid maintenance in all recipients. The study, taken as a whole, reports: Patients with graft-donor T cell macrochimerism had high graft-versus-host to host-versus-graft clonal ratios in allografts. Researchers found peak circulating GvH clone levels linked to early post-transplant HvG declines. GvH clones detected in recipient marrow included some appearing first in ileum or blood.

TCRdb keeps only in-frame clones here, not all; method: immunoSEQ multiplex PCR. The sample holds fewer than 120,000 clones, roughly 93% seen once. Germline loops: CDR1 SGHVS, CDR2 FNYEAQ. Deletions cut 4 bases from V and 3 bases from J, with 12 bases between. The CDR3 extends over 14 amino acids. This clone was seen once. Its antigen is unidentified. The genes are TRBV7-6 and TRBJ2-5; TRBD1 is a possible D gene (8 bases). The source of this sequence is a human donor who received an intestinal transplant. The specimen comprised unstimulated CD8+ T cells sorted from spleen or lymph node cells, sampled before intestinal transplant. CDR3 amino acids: CASSSTGGEETQYF. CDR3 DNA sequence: TGTGCCAGCAGCTCAACAGGGGGGGAAGAGACCCAGTACTTC.